This T cell receptor beta chain was documented in a study of cytomegalovirus exposure and HLA in healthy donors. On the study more broadly: The same platform used for the 600 to 750 first-cohort repertoires was also used for the 120 or so validation repertoires, as a later analysis reported.

The data were produced by immunoSEQ multiplex PCR, yet TCRdb's version contains in-frame clones alone and is incomplete. This table has about 150,000 clones, over 90% appearing once. Study observations and caveats: Cytomegalovirus-associated status was assigned to approximately 160 TCR beta chains. With high specificity and sensitivity, the classifier reportedly diagnosed cytomegalovirus status. Specificity for CMV antigens was confirmed in vitro for a few of the CMV-associated chains.

The CDR3 has 16 residues. CDR1 PRHDT and CDR2 FYEKMQ come from the germline V gene (reference sequence). V lost 3 bases and J lost 2, with 17 bases in between. With respect to this clone: Its antigen is as yet unknown.

The sequenced material came from PBMCs. The receptor was isolated from a man between 18 and 35 years old in good health and CMV-seropositive. This chain joins TRBV13 and TRBJ2-7; maybe TRBD1 (5 bases). CDR3 residues: CASSLGQVGLPYEQYF. The CDR3 DNA sequence: TGTGCCAGCAGCTTGGGGCAAGTGGGGCTCCCCTACGAGCAGTACTTC. Filled out from reference TRBV13 and TRBJ2-7, the complete variable domain reads AAGVIQSPRHLIKEKRETATLKCYPIPRHDTVYWYQQGPGQDPQFLISFYEKMQSDKGSIPDRFSAQQFSDYHSELNMSSLELGDSALYFCASSLGQVGLPYEQYFGPGTRLTVT.